This record looks at one T cell receptor beta chain sequence and its context. Its antigen has not been determined. Base qualities are missing; no much larger clone stands one base away. Flow cytometry had shown CD8+CD57+ cell expansion in the patients selected for sequencing. All patients had severe acquired aplastic anemia diagnosed by International Study of Aplastic Anemia and Agranulocytosis and Camitta criteria. No patient had received any therapy when blood was sampled. In this study, sorted CD4+ and CD8+ T cells from the blood of healthy subjects and of severe aplastic anemia patients had their TCR repertoires deep-sequenced. Patients were enrolled in the USA under clinicaltrials.gov protocols 00001620, 01623167, 00001397, 00071045, 00081523 and 00961064. Ficoll-Paque density gradient centrifugation was used to isolate peripheral blood mononuclear cells. Before DNA was extracted, CD4+ and CD8+ T cells were sorted using either FACS or magnetic beads.

This specimen comes from a study of CD8+CD57+ T cells in acquired aplastic anemia (dated by TCRdb to the late 2010s). The study in broad terms: DNA extracted from sorted CD4+ and CD8+ cells had a mean of approximately 3.3 ug, with a range of about 0.19 to 30 ug. CD8+CD57+ expansion was defined as a frequency above the mean frequency observed in healthy subjects.

Results and caveats for the whole study, not just this receptor: About 28 CD8+ CDR3 sequences were found in both patients and controls but appeared to be highly expressed in patients and within the immunodominant clones of the patients. Between patients and healthy controls, no significant difference in CD8+ Simpson's diversity was found (P=0.060).

Its CDR3 holds 15 amino acids, cysteine through phenylalanine. Only the CDR3 DNA stays, 45 bases, in frame from base 1. As encoded in the germline V gene, CDR1 is KGHDR while CDR2 is SFDVKD. V has 4 bases trimmed and J has 4 bases trimmed; junction bases matching no gene number 6. Genomic DNA was used as template for profiling of TCR beta VDJ combinations and CDR3 sequences. An Illumina HiSeq 2000 was the platform used for TCR repertoire sequencing. The paper's processing steps were these. TRBV/TRBJ rearrangement plots, CDR3 size and DJ length profiles, and Simpson's diversity index were used to assess repertoires. The immunodominant clone was defined as the most abundant DNA sequence in deep sequencing data. CDR3 amino acid sequences were screened for sharing across subjects and compared with published repertoires and the VDJdb database. The public reads were reprocessed in TCRdb via fastp at Q25 and MiXCR, keeping in-frame beta chains. Merged by CDR3 protein, the rows form single entries marked with the most common genes and DNA. TCRdb's processing, not the authors', yielded these V and J calls. The sample profile shows about 160,000 distinct CDR3 sequences; around 48% of them were found once. The ten largest clones represent roughly 29% of the sample.

The V gene is TRBV24-1 and the J gene is TRBJ2-5; 9 bases in the middle match TRBD1. Sequenced material: sorted CD4+, CD8+, or CD8+CD57+ T cells (not recorded which) from PBMCs. This TCR was sampled from a human donor with aplastic anemia. CDR3 sequence: CATSDRTGGGETQYF. The DNA sequence reads TGTGCCACCAGTGACCGAACAGGGGGCGGAGAGACCCAGTACTTC.